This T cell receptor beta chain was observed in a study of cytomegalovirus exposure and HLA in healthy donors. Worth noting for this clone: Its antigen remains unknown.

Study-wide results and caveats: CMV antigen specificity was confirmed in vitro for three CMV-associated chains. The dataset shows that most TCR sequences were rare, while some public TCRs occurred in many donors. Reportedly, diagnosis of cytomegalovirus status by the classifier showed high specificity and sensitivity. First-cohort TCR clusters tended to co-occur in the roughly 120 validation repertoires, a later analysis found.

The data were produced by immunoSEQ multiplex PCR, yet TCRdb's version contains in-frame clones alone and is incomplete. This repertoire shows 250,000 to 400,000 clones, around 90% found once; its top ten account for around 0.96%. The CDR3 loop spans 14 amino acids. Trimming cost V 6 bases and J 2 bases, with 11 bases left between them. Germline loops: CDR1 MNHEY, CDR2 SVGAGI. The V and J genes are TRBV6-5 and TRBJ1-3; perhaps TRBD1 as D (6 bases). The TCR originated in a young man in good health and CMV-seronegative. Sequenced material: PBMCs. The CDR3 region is CASSLDRPGNTIYF. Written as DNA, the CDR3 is TGTGCCAGCAGCTTAGACAGGCCTGGAAACACCATATATTTT.